This TCR beta chain was documented in a study of cytomegalovirus exposure and HLA in healthy donors. Unmatched junction bases numbered 13, after V lost 8 bases and J lost 6 bases. From germline, CDR1 is LNHDA and CDR2 SQIVND (reference sequence). There are 15 residues in the CDR3. Vbeta (60) and Jbeta (13) primers were used in the PCR. The data were produced by immunoSEQ multiplex PCR, yet TCRdb's version contains in-frame clones alone and is incomplete. Among over 95,000 clones, more than 75% were seen once, and the ten largest hold roughly 12%. This clonotype was obtained from a woman aged 40 to 50 in good health and CMV-seropositive. Sequenced sample: PBMCs. This chain joins TRBV19 and TRBJ2-7, with 10 positions matching TRBD2. The CDR3 reads CASRRTSGFMGEQYF. CDR3 coding DNA: TGTGCCAGTCGCAGGACTAGCGGTTTTATGGGCGAGCAGTACTTC.